The T cell receptor beta chain described here comes from a study of blood T cell repertoires in COVID-19. In the original processing: Nucleated cell counts were estimated from reference gene primer amplification. Profiling relied on immunoSEQ multiplex PCR, and the TCRdb table lists in-frame clones only, not all of them. V, J and clone size derive from that table, while D and trimming were established from the DNA sequence. The sample carries roughly 250,000 clones, 65% to 85% recorded once. Specimen: peripheral blood. The origin of this receptor is a woman in her thirties or forties with active or convalescent COVID-19.

CDR3 nucleotide sequence: TGTGCCAGCAGCCCCCGACAGGCCGGCCCTAATTCACCCCTCCACTTT. Translation: CASSPRQAGPNSPLHF. The rearrangement joins TRBV7-2 to TRBJ1-6; TRBD1 might be the D (6 bases). CDR1 and CDR2 from the germline V gene are SGHTA and FQGNSA. The V gene lost 5 bases and the J gene lost 6 bases, with 17 bases spanning the gap. This CDR3 spans 16 amino acids.